The 8 T cell receptor beta chains below were found in one sample sequenced in a study of OX40 agonist ivuxolimab in advanced cancers. The table came from immunoSEQ multiplex PCR; TCRdb's copy has only in-frame clones and leaves some out. The table has about 48,000 clones, around 90% seen once. Specimen: CD4+ or CD8+ T cells sorted from blood, collected in a trial of the OX40 agonist ivuxolimab. The origin of the receptors is an adult with an advanced solid tumor such as melanoma, head and neck, liver or kidney cancer.

The chain carries TRBV6-6 and TRBJ2-3; the match to TRBD2 covers 7 bases. V shed 2 bases, J shed 13 bases, and the junction held 3 bases outside the gene matches. Germline CDR1 is MNHNY and CDR2 is SVGAGI (reference sequence). The CDR3 is 11 residues long. The CDR3 reads CASSYERGKYF. DNA for the CDR3: TGTGCCAGCAGTTACGAGCGGGGAAAGTATTTT.

This clone was counted a single time. The V gene is TRBV29-1, the J gene TRBJ2-7; the D gene is possibly TRBD1 (5 bases). CDR1 and CDR2 from the germline V gene are SQVTM and ANQGSEA. The CDR3 is 14 residues long. Trimming cost V 2 bases and J 2 bases, with 13 bases left between them. The CDR3 sequence is CSVERQGTPYEQYF. CDR3 coding DNA: TGCAGCGTTGAAAGGCAGGGAACTCCCTACGAGCAGTACTTC.

V is TRBV18 and J is TRBJ2-3; D gene uncertain. This CDR3 comprises 14 residues. Germline-derived CDR1 and CDR2 are KGHSH and LQKENI. V was pared by 0 bases and J by 6 bases, with 10 bases between. This chain's CDR3 is CASSPPSMADTQYF. The CDR3 DNA is TGTGCCAGCTCACCACCGTCAATGGCGGATACGCAGTATTTT.

The genes are TRBV7-8 and TRBJ1-1, with D maybe TRBD1 (5 bases). Germline V gene data show CDR1 as SGHVS and CDR2 as FQNEAQ. Trimming shortened V by 6 bases and J by 0 bases, and 11 bases separated the two germline ends. CDR3 size: 14 residues. The CDR3 loop is CASSLTVLNTEAFF. The DNA for the CDR3 is TGTGCCAGCAGTTTGACAGTGTTGAACACTGAAGCTTTCTTT.

The V gene is TRBV29-1, the J gene TRBJ1-2, with 7 positions matching TRBD1. Unmatched junction bases numbered 5, after V lost 5 bases and J lost 5 bases. CDR3 length: 12 residues. Per the germline V gene, CDR1 is SQVTM and CDR2 is ANQGSEA. The CDR3 loop reads CSVPTGKYGYTF. DNA for the CDR3: TGCAGCGTTCCGACAGGGAAGTATGGCTACACCTTC.

The chain has TRBV10-3 and TRBJ1-1, with 9 bases identical to TRBD1. CDR3 length: 14 amino acids. The germline CDR1 and CDR2 sequences are ENHRY and SYGVKD. The J segment lost 11 bases and the V segment lost 6 bases, leaving 13 bases of the junction unmatched. In DNA form, the CDR3 reads TGTGCCATCAGGGGAATAGACAGGGGGAAGGAGGCTTTCTTT. This translates into CAIRGIDRGKEAFF.

The chain's CDR3 is CASSLAGQAEQFF. CDR3 in DNA: TGTGCCAGCAGCTTAGCGGGACAGGCGGAGCAGTTCTTC. The gene calls are TRBV7-9 and TRBJ2-1, with TRBD1 matching 8 bases. Per the germline V gene, CDR1 is SEHNR and CDR2 is FQNEAQ (reference sequence). V lost 0 bases to trimming and J lost 10 bases; unmatched junction nucleotides: 2. This CDR3 region has 13 residues.

The chain couples TRBV5-1 to TRBJ2-1; TRBD2 aligns across 7 bases. The CDR3 is 15 amino acids. V was pared by 2 bases and J by 5 bases, with 7 bases of the junction left unmatched. CDR1 SGHRS and CDR2 YFSETQ come from the germline V gene. The CDR3 nucleotides are TGCGCCAGCAGCTTTCTAGCGGAAAAAAACAATGAGCAGTTCTTC. This sequence encodes CASSFLAEKNNEQFF.